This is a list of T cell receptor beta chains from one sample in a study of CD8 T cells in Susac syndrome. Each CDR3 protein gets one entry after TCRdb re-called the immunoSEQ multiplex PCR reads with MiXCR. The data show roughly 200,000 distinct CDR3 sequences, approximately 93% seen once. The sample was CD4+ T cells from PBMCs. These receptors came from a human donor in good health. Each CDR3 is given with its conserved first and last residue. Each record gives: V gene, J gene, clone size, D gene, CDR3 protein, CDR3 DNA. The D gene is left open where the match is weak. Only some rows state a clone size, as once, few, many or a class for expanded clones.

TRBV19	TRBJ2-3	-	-	CASRKRGGNTDTQYF	TGTGCCAGTAGGAAGAGGGGGGGAAACACAGATACGCAGTATTTT
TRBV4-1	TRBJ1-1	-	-	CASSQDVQGEAFF	TGCGCCAGCAGTCAAGATGTACAGGGCGAAGCTTTCTTT
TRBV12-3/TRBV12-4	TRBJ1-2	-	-	CASSSQGHGYTF	TGTGCCAGCAGTTCTCAGGGGCATGGCTACACCTTC
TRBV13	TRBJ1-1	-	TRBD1	CASSSYRGRLNTEAFF	TGTGCCAGCAGCTCTTACAGGGGGCGCCTGAACACTGAAGCTTTCTTT
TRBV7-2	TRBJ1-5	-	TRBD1	CASSRDRGGTPQHF	TGTGCCAGCAGCCGGGACAGGGGGGGGACGCCCCAGCATTTT
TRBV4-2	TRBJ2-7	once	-	CASSQSPARQTTGQYF	TGTGCCAGCAGCCAAAGTCCGGCCAGACAGACCACGGGGCAGTACTTC
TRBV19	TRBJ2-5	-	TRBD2	CASSRGLAIETQYF	TGTGCCAGCAGCCGGGGACTAGCAATAGAGACCCAGTACTTC
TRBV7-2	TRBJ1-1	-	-	CASSLFVKSTEAFF	TGTGCCAGCAGCTTATTCGTGAAGAGCACTGAAGCTTTCTTT
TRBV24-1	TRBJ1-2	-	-	CATSDRGGGYGYTF	TGTGCCACCAGTGATAGAGGGGGTGGCTATGGCTACACCTTC
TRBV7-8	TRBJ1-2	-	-	CASSLHRPPGEGYTF	TGTGCCAGCAGCTTACACAGGCCTCCGGGGGAGGGCTACACCTTC
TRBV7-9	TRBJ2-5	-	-	CASSLGYSETQYF	TGTGCCAGCAGCTTAGGGTACTCAGAGACCCAGTACTTC
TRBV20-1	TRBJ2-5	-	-	CSAIGGGLQKTQYF	TGCAGTGCTATTGGGGGGGGGCTCCAGAAGACCCAGTACTTC
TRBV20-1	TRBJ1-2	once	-	CSPRGGDGYTF	TGCAGTCCCCGGGGGGGGGATGGCTACACCTTC
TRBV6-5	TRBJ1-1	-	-	CASSYSWQMNTEAFF	TGTGCCAGCAGTTACTCGTGGCAGATGAACACTGAAGCTTTCTTT
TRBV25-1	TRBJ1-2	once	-	CASSEISGAGGYTF	TGTGCCAGCAGTGAAATCTCGGGGGCAGGAGGCTACACCTTC
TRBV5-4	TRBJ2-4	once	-	CASSPEVGFGIQYF	TGTGCCAGCAGCCCGGAGGTGGGTTTCGGCATTCAGTACTTC
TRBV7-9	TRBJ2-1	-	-	CASSPPASSYNEQFF	TGTGCCAGCAGCCCTCCTGCAAGCTCCTACAATGAGCAGTTCTTC
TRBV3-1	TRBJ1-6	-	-	CASSPSGHNSPLHF	TGTGCCAGCAGCCCTTCTGGGCATAATTCACCCCTCCACTTT
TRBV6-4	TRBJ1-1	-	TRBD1	CASSDSTGEAFF	TGTGCCAGCAGTGACTCGACAGGGGAAGCTTTCTTT
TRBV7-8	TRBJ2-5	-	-	CASRVGASRGETQYF	TGTGCCAGCAGAGTGGGGGCCTCAAGGGGAGAGACCCAGTACTTC
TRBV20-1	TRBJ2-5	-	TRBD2	CSAGGLAGGAMETQYF	TGCAGTGCTGGGGGACTAGCGGGGGGGGCGATGGAGACCCAGTACTTC
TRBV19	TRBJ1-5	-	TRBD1	CASSPRTGAAQPQHF	TGTGCCAGTAGTCCCCGGACAGGAGCAGCTCAGCCCCAGCATTTT
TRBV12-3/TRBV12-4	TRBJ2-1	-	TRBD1	CASSAPGTGRNEQFF	TGTGCCAGCAGTGCGCCGGGGACAGGGCGGAATGAGCAGTTCTTC
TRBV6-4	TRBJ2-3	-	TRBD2	CASSEATSGIYTQYF	TGTGCCAGCAGTGAGGCGACTAGCGGGATTTATACGCAGTATTTT
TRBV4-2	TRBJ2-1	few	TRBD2	CASSQTAGGYVSEQFF	TGTGCCAGCAGCCAAACGGCGGGGGGGTATGTAAGTGAGCAGTTCTTC
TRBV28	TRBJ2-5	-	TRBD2	CASSLIGGAETQYF	TGTGCCAGCAGTTTAATCGGGGGGGCAGAGACCCAGTACTTC
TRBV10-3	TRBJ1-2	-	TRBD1	CAISGQGTYGYTF	TGTGCCATCAGTGGACAGGGAACCTATGGCTACACCTTC
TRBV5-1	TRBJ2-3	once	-	CASSFDAAQYF	TGCGCCAGCAGCTTCGATGCGGCGCAGTATTTT
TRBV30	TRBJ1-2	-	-	CAWSVLRLHGHTF	TGTGCCTGGAGTGTACTTAGGTTACATGGCCACACCTTC
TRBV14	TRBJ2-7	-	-	CASSQVWTEQYF	TGTGCCAGCAGCCAAGTGTGGACCGAGCAGTACTTC
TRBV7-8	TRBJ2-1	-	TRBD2	CASSALEGLAGSHEFF	TGTGCCAGCAGCGCGCTAGAAGGACTAGCGGGTTCCCACGAGTTCTTC
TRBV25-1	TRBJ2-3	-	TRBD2	CASSSRAGNTDTQYF	TGTGCCAGCAGTTCCCGAGCGGGGAATACAGATACGCAGTATTTT
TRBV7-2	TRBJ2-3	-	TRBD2	CASSSPRRGTSDTQYF	TGTGCCAGCAGCAGTCCCCGGCGGGGGACCTCAGATACGCAGTATTTT
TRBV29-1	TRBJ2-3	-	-	CSGLRGEGTDTQYF	TGCAGCGGCCTCAGGGGAGAAGGCACAGATACGCAGTATTTT
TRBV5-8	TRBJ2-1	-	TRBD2	CASTSPGAGGLRHEQFF	TGTGCCAGCACCTCCCCCGGGGCGGGGGGACTTCGCCATGAGCAGTTCTTC